The present entry profiles one T cell receptor (beta chain) with its context. Its specificity is unknown. TCRalpha and TCRbeta libraries used 5'RACE with constant-segment primers and UMIs. TCRdb fed the 5' RACE reads into MiXCR, producing one record per CDR3 protein. The table lists about 420,000 distinct CDR3 sequences, under 25% of them singletons. The data were obtained in a study of T-cell memory formation after mild COVID-19. The overall study: TCR clusters were mostly donor specific.

Germline CDR1 is SGHRS and CDR2 is YFSETQ. The CDR3 consists of 14 residues. The V and J ends lost 0 bases and 4 bases respectively, with 11 bases between them. Study observations and caveats: The finding that pre-infection memory included some responding clones suggested that cross-reactive memory joined. Contracting clones localized mainly to CM and EM when CD4+ and mainly to EMRA when CD8+.

The rearrangement joins TRBV5-1 to TRBJ2-7; D might be TRBD1 or TRBD2, each matching 5 bases. This clonotype originated in an adult woman who had mild COVID-19 (a few samples of this study predate the infection). Cell type and time point are not known. Sequencing was carried out using PBMCs or a T cell subset sorted from them (not recorded which). CDR3 in DNA: TGCGCCAGCAGCTTGGAGGGACCCAAATACGAGCAGTACTTC. Protein product: CASSLEGPKYEQYF.